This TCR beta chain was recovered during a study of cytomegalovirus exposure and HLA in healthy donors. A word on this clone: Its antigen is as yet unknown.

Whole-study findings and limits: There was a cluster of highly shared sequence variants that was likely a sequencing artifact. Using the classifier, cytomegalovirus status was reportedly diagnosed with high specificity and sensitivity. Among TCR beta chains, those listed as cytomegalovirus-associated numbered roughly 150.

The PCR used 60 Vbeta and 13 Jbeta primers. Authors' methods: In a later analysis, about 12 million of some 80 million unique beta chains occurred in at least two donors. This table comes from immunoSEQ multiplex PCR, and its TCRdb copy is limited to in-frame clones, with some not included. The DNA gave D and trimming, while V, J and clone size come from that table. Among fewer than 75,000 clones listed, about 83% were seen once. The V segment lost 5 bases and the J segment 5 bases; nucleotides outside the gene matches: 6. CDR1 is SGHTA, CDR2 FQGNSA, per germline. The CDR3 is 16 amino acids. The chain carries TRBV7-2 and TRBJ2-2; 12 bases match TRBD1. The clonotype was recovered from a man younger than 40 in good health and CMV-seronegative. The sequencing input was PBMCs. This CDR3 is CASSRPGQGATGELFF. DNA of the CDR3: TGTGCCAGCAGCCGACCGGGACAGGGGGCAACCGGGGAGCTGTTTTTT.